Shown below are 8 T cell receptor beta chains from a single sample sequenced in a study of cytomegalovirus exposure and HLA in healthy donors. A multiplex PCR was run with 60 Vbeta primers and 13 Jbeta primers. TCRdb's copy holds only in-frame clones and misses some; the assay was immunoSEQ multiplex PCR. Of some 130,000 clones in the sample, 75% to 80% were seen once. The sequenced material came from PBMCs. These receptors were collected from a male donor in good health and CMV-seronegative.

The J gene is TRBJ2-1, the V gene TRBV7-3; TRBD2 aligns across 9 bases. This CDR3 is 15 amino acids long. The germline V gene has CDR1 SGHTA and CDR2 FQGTGA. With 5 bases clipped from V and 6 bases from J, the junction kept 8 bases outside the gene matches. This CDR3 reads CASSQLAGEANEQFF. CDR3 nucleotide sequence: TGTGCCAGCAGCCAATTAGCGGGGGAGGCCAATGAGCAGTTCTTC. Full variable domain (missing parts from reference TRBV7-3 and TRBJ2-1): GAGVSQTPSNKVTEKGKYVELRCDPISGHTALYWYRQSLGQGPEFLIYFQGTGAADDSGLPNDRFFAVRPEGSVSTLKIQRTERGDSAVYLCASSQLAGEANEQFFGPGTRLTVL.

The gene calls are TRBV9 and TRBJ1-5, with 9 positions matching TRBD1. Germline V gives CDR1 SGDLS, CDR2 YYNGEE. V gave up 4 bases and J gave up 6 bases; unmatched junction bases: 2. The CDR3 runs to 13 residues. The CDR3 region is CASSSTGGQPQHF. Here the CDR3 DNA reads TGTGCCAGCAGCTCGACAGGGGGTCAGCCCCAGCATTTT. The variable domain in full, completed from reference TRBV9 and TRBJ1-5, reads DSGVTQTPKHLITATGQRVTLRCSPRSGDLSVYWYQQSLDQGLQFLIQYYNGEERAKGNILERFSAQQFPDLHSELNLSSLELGDSALYFCASSSTGGQPQHFGDGTRLSIL.

The chain has TRBV4-2 and TRBJ2-7; weak D call: TRBD1 (5 bases). There are 16 residues in the CDR3. Germline values: CDR1 LGHNA, CDR2 YNFKEQ. V shed 0 bases and J shed 7 bases, with 19 bases lying between them. CDR3 sequence: CASSQDSQGGRLEQYF. The CDR3 DNA is TGTGCCAGCAGCCAAGATAGCCAGGGCGGTAGGTTGGAGCAGTACTTC.

The chain is built from TRBV6-5 and TRBJ1-6, with D perhaps matching TRBD1 (6 bases). V was shortened by 2 bases and J by 7 bases, with 9 bases between the two germline ends. The CDR3 contains 14 residues. CDR1 and CDR2 (germline): MNHEY, SVGAGI. The CDR3 DNA is TGTGCCAGCAGTTACACAGGGACCAATTCACCCCTCCACTTT. This sequence encodes CASSYTGTNSPLHF.

The chain joins TRBV5-1 to TRBJ2-5, with 8 bases fitting TRBD2. CDR3 size: 14 residues. The V gene's germline CDR1 is SGHRS and CDR2 YFSETQ. The ends lost 0 bases at V and 4 bases at J; junction bases unmatched: 2. Here the CDR3 reads CASSLAGGGETQYF. CDR3 nucleotide sequence: TGCGCCAGCAGCTTGGCCGGGGGGGGAGAGACCCAGTACTTC.

The rearrangement uses TRBV9 and TRBJ1-2, with 7 nucleotides matching TRBD1. The CDR3 runs to 15 residues. Trimming removed 0 bases from V and 6 bases from J; junction bases left unmatched: 8. Germline V gene sequence: CDR1 SGDLS, CDR2 YYNGEE. The CDR3 loop reads CASSVVDRVVHGYTF. The CDR3 DNA reads as TGTGCCAGCAGCGTAGTCGACAGGGTCGTTCATGGCTACACCTTC. Full variable domain (missing parts from reference TRBV9 and TRBJ1-2): DSGVTQTPKHLITATGQRVTLRCSPRSGDLSVYWYQQSLDQGLQFLIQYYNGEERAKGNILERFSAQQFPDLHSELNLSSLELGDSALYFCASSVVDRVVHGYTFGSGTRLTVV.

The rearrangement joins TRBV18 to TRBJ2-7; TRBD1 aligns across 8 bases. After removal of 2 bases from V and 4 bases from J, the junction contained 7 bases not matched to a gene. The CDR3 loop spans 15 amino acids. The germline V gene encodes CDR1 KGHSH and CDR2 LQKENI. The CDR3 reads CASSPSGQGGYEQYF. CDR3 sequence (DNA): TGTGCCAGCTCACCATCCGGACAGGGTGGGTACGAGCAGTACTTC.

In its sample, this clone was seen once. This chain uses TRBV9 with TRBJ2-3; D may be TRBD2 (6 bases). From germline, CDR1 is SGDLS and CDR2 YYNGEE. The CDR3 has 14 amino acids. V shed 0 bases and J shed 6 bases, with 11 bases lying between them. The CDR3 loop is CASSVAGRPDTQYF. The DNA for the CDR3 is TGTGCCAGCAGCGTAGCTGGGAGGCCGGATACGCAGTATTTT. Looking up the rest from reference TRBV9 and TRBJ2-3 gives the full variable domain: DSGVTQTPKHLITATGQRVTLRCSPRSGDLSVYWYQQSLDQGLQFLIQYYNGEERAKGNILERFSAQQFPDLHSELNLSSLELGDSALYFCASSVAGRPDTQYFGPGTRLTVL.